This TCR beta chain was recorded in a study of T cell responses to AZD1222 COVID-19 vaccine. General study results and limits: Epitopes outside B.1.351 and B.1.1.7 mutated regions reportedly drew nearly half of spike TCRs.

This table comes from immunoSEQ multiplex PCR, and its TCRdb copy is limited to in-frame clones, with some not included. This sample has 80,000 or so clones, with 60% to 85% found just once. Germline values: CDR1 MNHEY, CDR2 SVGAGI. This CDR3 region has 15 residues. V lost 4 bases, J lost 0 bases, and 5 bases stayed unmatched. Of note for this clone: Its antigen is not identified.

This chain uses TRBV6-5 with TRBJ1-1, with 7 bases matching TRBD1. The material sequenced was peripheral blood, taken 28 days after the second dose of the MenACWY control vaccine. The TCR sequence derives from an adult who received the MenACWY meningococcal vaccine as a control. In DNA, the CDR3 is TGTGCCAGCAGTTCATACGGGACAGTGAACACTGAAGCTTTCTTT. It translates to CASSSYGTVNTEAFF.